These 17 T cell receptor beta chains share one sample of origin, sequenced in a study of cytomegalovirus exposure and HLA in healthy donors. PCR employed 60 Vbeta and 13 Jbeta primers. The protocol was immunoSEQ multiplex PCR, while the TCRdb copy is restricted to in-frame clones and leaves out a portion. The sample yields about 180,000 clones, 70% to 80% seen once. The sample consisted of PBMCs. Source of these receptors: a man in his 60s in good health and CMV-seronegative.

The V call is TRBV9, the J call TRBJ2-5; D not certain. The germline V gene encodes CDR1 SGDLS and CDR2 YYNGEE. V lost 4 bases and J 1 base, leaving 14 bases between the germline ends. The CDR3 loop spans 15 amino acids. In DNA, the CDR3 is TGTGCCAGCAGCATAAATGGAGAGGTCCAAGAGACCCAGTACTTC. This translates into CASSINGEVQETQYF.

CDR3 DNA sequence: TGTGCCAGCAGTGGGGTAGGGGGCCCCGCGGAGACCCAGTACTTC. Protein sequence: CASSGVGGPAETQYF. V is TRBV6-1 and J is TRBJ2-5; 7 bases align to TRBD1. CDR1 and CDR2 from the germline V gene are MNHNS and SASEGT. V lost 4 bases to trimming and J lost 5 bases; unmatched junction nucleotides: 10. The CDR3 sequence is 15 residues long.

V gene TRBV10-3 combines with J gene TRBJ2-7, with 8 bases identical to TRBD1. J was trimmed by 2 bases and V by 0 bases; bases with no gene match: 3. The CDR3 totals 15 residues. The germline V gene has CDR1 ENHRY and CDR2 SYGVKD. CDR3 region: CAISESGQAPYEQYF. Written as DNA, the CDR3 is TGTGCCATCAGTGAGTCGGGACAGGCTCCCTACGAGCAGTACTTC.

As for this clone: In the same sample, other DNA sequences code for this CDR3. The chain is built from TRBV5-1 and TRBJ1-2; D ambiguous. CDR1 and CDR2 (germline): SGHRS, YFSETQ. The CDR3 loop spans 13 amino acids. V was trimmed by 4 bases and J by 5 bases, leaving 12 bases between them. The CDR3 loop is CASSLGEAYGYTF. The CDR3 DNA follows: TGCGCCAGCAGCCTTGGAGAGGCGTATGGCTACACCTTC.

The chain links TRBV18 to TRBJ2-3; possible D gene TRBD1, 6 bases. This CDR3 spans 13 amino acids. Trimming took off 4 bases at V and 7 bases at J, with 12 bases between the two ends. Germline loops: CDR1 KGHSH, CDR2 LQKENI. The CDR3 spells CASSLQGVNTQYF. The CDR3 DNA follows: TGTGCCAGCTCACTACAGGGAGTGAATACGCAGTATTTT.

The rearrangement links TRBV30 to TRBJ2-1; TRBD2 matches 10 bases. CDR1 GTSNPN and CDR2 SVGIG come from the germline V gene (reference sequence). This CDR3 contains 14 residues. The V gene end was trimmed by 3 bases and the J gene end by 10 bases; junction bases not matched to a gene: 9. The CDR3 region has the DNA TGTGCCTGGAGGGGGCCTAGCGGGAGAGGGGAGCAGTTCTTC. This translates into CAWRGPSGRGEQFF.

The V and J genes are TRBV4-3 and TRBJ1-4; TRBD1 matches 8 bases. The CDR3 is 17 residues long. Germline V gives CDR1 LGHNA, CDR2 YSLEER. With 3 bases clipped from V and 6 bases from J, the junction kept 12 bases outside the gene matches. The CDR3 region has the DNA TGCGCCAGCAGCCAGGGCGGACAGGGCAGAGGCGATGAAAAACTGTTTTTT. This sequence encodes CASSQGGQGRGDEKLFF.

As concerns this clone: The sample carries other DNA sequences with the same CDR3. The rearrangement links TRBV11-2 to TRBJ2-5; D ambiguous. CDR3 length: 11 residues. In germline, CDR1 is SGHAT, CDR2 FQNNGV. The V gene lost 5 bases and the J gene lost 5 bases, with 6 bases spanning the gap. CDR3 nucleotide sequence: TGTGCCAGCAGCCCCGGGGAGACCCAGTACTTC. Residues: CASSPGETQYF.

The chain couples TRBV28 to TRBJ2-1; D possibly corresponds to TRBD2 (6 bases). This CDR3 spans 13 amino acids. Between the trimmed V and J ends, which lost 6 bases and 4 bases, there was a span of 10 bases. CDR1 and CDR2 from the germline V gene are MDHEN and SYDVKM. CDR3 nucleotide sequence: TGTGCCAGCAGAGGAGGGGTTTACAATGAGCAGTTCTTC. Its translation is CASRGGVYNEQFF.

The J gene is TRBJ2-1, the V gene TRBV5-4; 10 bases are shared with TRBD1. V shed 4 bases, J shed 9 bases, and the junction held 16 bases outside the gene matches. Germline loops: CDR1 SGHNT, CDR2 YYREEE (reference sequence). The CDR3 runs to 17 residues. The CDR3 DNA follows: TGTGCCAGCAGCCCTCCGGGACAGGGGTTCGGGGTTTCTGAGCAGTTCTTC. Its protein is CASSPPGQGFGVSEQFF.

The chain couples TRBV6-1 to TRBJ2-7; weak D call: TRBD1 (5 bases). Trimming cost V 7 bases and J 1 base, with 17 bases left between them. Per the germline V gene, CDR1 is MNHNS and CDR2 is SASEGT. This CDR3 has 15 residues. The CDR3 spells CASTTWFRDSYEQYF. The CDR3 DNA reads as TGTGCCAGCACCACCTGGTTCAGGGATTCCTACGAGCAGTACTTC.

The CDR3 DNA sequence: TGCGCCAGCAGCCCCGGCGGGACAGGGGGTTCGTATAAGACCCAGTACTTC. The encoded protein is CASSPGGTGGSYKTQYF. The chain employs TRBV5-1 and TRBJ2-5; 11 bases align to TRBD1. J gave up 6 bases and V 4 bases, and 14 bases lay outside the gene matches. The germline V gene has CDR1 SGHRS and CDR2 YFSETQ. The CDR3 length is 17 residues.

The V gene is TRBV27, the J gene TRBJ1-2, with D perhaps TRBD1 (6 bases). Germline V lookup: CDR1 MNHEY, CDR2 SMNVEV (reference sequence). This CDR3 spans 16 amino acids. V lost 2 bases and J lost 0, with 13 bases in between. The CDR3 protein is CASSLISGTSNYGYTF. DNA for the CDR3: TGTGCCAGCAGTTTAATCTCCGGGACATCTAACTATGGCTACACCTTC.

This chain links TRBV27 with TRBJ2-6; TRBD1 agrees at 10 bases. Germline V lookup: CDR1 MNHEY, CDR2 SMNVEV (reference sequence). The CDR3 spans 15 residues. The V and J ends lost 6 bases and 2 bases, in that order; junction bases with no gene match: 1. The CDR3 coding sequence is TGTGCCAGCAGCGGGACAGGGGCTGGGGCCAACGTCCTGACTTTC. It specifies CASSGTGAGANVLTF.

The V call is TRBV7-2, the J call TRBJ2-7; 10 nucleotides align to TRBD1. Germline lookup yields CDR1 SGHTA and CDR2 FQGNSA. J gave up 4 bases and V 4 bases, and 7 bases lay outside the gene matches. The CDR3 has 15 residues. In DNA form, the CDR3 reads TGTGCCAGCAGCTGGGGAGGGACAGGGGCTTACGAGCAGTACTTC. Residues: CASSWGGTGAYEQYF. Full variable domain (rest looked up from reference TRBV7-2 and TRBJ2-7): GAGVSQSPSNKVTEKGKDVELRCDPISGHTALYWYRQSLGQGLEFLIYFQGNSAPDKSGLPSDRFSAERTGGSVSTLTIQRTQQEDSAVYLCASSWGGTGAYEQYFGPGTRLTVT.

The chain recombines TRBV19 with TRBJ2-3; D gene uncertain. The CDR3 is 15 residues long. Germline V lookup: CDR1 LNHDA, CDR2 SQIVND (reference sequence). V was cut by 6 bases and J by 3 bases, with 16 bases left in between. CDR3 loop: CASRAPGGQTDTQYF. The DNA of the CDR3 is TGTGCCAGTAGAGCCCCTGGCGGTCAAACAGATACGCAGTATTTT. The full variable domain, its missing parts supplied by reference TRBV19 and TRBJ2-3, is DGGITQSPKYLFRKEGQNVTLSCEQNLNHDAMYWYRQDPGQGLRLIYYSQIVNDFQKGDIAEGYSVSREKKESFPLTVTSAQKNPTAFYLCASRAPGGQTDTQYFGPGTRLTVL.

The genes are TRBV2 and TRBJ2-5; D is perhaps TRBD1 (6 bases). CDR1 and CDR2 from the germline V gene are SNHLY and FYNNEI. The CDR3 is made up of 14 amino acids. V was pared by 4 bases and J by 3 bases, with 12 bases between. This chain's CDR3 is CASSGGLGKETQYF. CDR3 DNA: TGTGCCAGCAGTGGGGGGCTAGGGAAAGAGACCCAGTACTTC.